The rows below give T cell receptor beta chains drawn from one sample of a study of blood T cell repertoires in COVID-19. Generated by immunoSEQ multiplex PCR, the TCRdb table keeps only in-frame clones and is missing some. The table shows about 160,000 clones, with roughly 85% occurring only once. The sequencing input was peripheral blood. All receptors come from a human donor with acute or convalescent COVID-19. The donor label of this sample is uncertain. Both conserved end residues are part of each CDR3. Fields, in order: clone size, J gene, V gene, D gene, CDR3 protein, CDR3 DNA. A D gene is named only where the DNA matches it firmly. A row's size may be missing; if present it is once, few, many or a size class.

>few|TRBJ1-3|TRBV19|-
CASSIRRGRLSGNTIYF
TGTGCCAGTAGTATACGAAGGGGAAGGCTCTCTGGAAACACCATATATTTT
>-|TRBJ1-4|TRBV6-6|-
CASSYSGGSTNEKLFF
TGTGCCAGCAGTTACTCCGGCGGTTCAACTAATGAAAAACTGTTTTTT
>-|TRBJ2-1|TRBV23-1|TRBD1
CASSQPGTGQGRRNEQFF
TGCGCCAGCAGTCAACCAGGGACAGGACAGGGTCGACGGAATGAGCAGTTCTTC
>-|TRBJ1-6|TRBV19|-
CASSIETQVRNSPLHF
TGTGCCAGTAGTATCGAGACGCAGGTTCGTAATTCACCCCTCCACTTT
>-|TRBJ1-2|TRBV5-4|TRBD1
CASSLPAGTGYGYTF
TGTGCCAGCAGCTTACCAGCCGGGACAGGCTATGGCTACACCTTC
>-|TRBJ1-6|TRBV6-5|-
CASSYSRFVSVSPLHF
TGTGCCAGCAGTTACTCCCGGTTTGTCTCCGTTTCACCCCTCCACTTT
>-|TRBJ1-1|TRBV5-1|TRBD1
CASSLGTGGRTEAFF
TGCGCCAGCAGCTTAGGTACAGGGGGGAGGACTGAAGCTTTCTTT
>-|TRBJ1-2|TRBV15|-
CATSRDSGADYGYTF
TGTGCCACCAGCAGAGATAGCGGGGCGGACTATGGCTACACCTTC
>-|TRBJ1-2|TRBV30|-
CAWSSRGLTSDYGYTF
TGTGCCTGGAGTTCGCGCGGACTCACCTCAGACTATGGCTACACCTTC
>-|TRBJ1-2|TRBV14|-
CASSQAPVPRGSLGNYGYTF
TGTGCCAGCAGCCAAGCTCCTGTTCCAAGGGGGAGCTTAGGTAACTATGGCTACACCTTC
>-|TRBJ2-5|TRBV3-1/TRBV3-2|-
CASSHSSETQYF
TGTGCCAGCAGCCATAGTAGTGAGACCCAGTACTTC
>-|TRBJ1-5|TRBV20-1|TRBD1
CSASRSGQGAHRNQPQHF
TGCAGTGCTAGTCGGTCCGGACAGGGGGCTCATCGCAATCAGCCCCAGCATTTT
>-|TRBJ1-3|TRBV28|-
CASSLSLTGNTIYF
TGTGCCAGCAGTTTAAGCCTTACTGGAAACACCATATATTTT
>-|TRBJ1-2|TRBV12-3/TRBV12-4|TRBD1
CASGDSNYGYTF
TGTGCCAGCGGGGACAGTAACTATGGCTACACCTTC
>-|TRBJ1-2|TRBV12-5|-
CASGRDNGINYGYTF
TGTGCTAGTGGTCGGGACAACGGAATTAACTATGGCTACACCTTC
>-|TRBJ1-2|TRBV7-9|-
CASSLDTTAGYTF
TGTGCCAGCAGCTTAGACACTACGGCAGGCTACACCTTC
>-|TRBJ1-5|TRBV7-9|-
CASSLEGLQPQHF
TGTGCCAGCAGCTTAGAGGGGCTTCAGCCCCAGCATTTT
>-|TRBJ2-7|TRBV15|TRBD1
CATSRDGTVYEQYF
TGTGCCACCAGCAGAGATGGGACAGTATACGAGCAGTACTTC
>-|TRBJ2-5|TRBV7-2|TRBD2
CASSPRTSGRGETQYF
TGTGCCAGCAGTCCTAGGACTAGTGGCCGTGGAGAGACCCAGTACTTC
>-|TRBJ1-2|TRBV9|-
CASSVAQTGFNYGYTF
TGTGCCAGCAGCGTAGCCCAGACAGGCTTTAACTATGGCTACACCTTC
>few|TRBJ2-5|TRBV3-1/TRBV3-2|TRBD2
CASSQLAGGEETQYF
TGTGCCAGCAGCCAACTAGCGGGGGGCGAAGAGACCCAGTACTTC
>-|TRBJ1-1|TRBV28|-
CASSSSLGAGNTEAFF
TGTGCCAGCAGTTCTTCCCTCGGCGCGGGGAACACTGAAGCTTTCTTT
>-|TRBJ1-2|TRBV4-3|TRBD1
CASSQSGQGRMGYGYTF
TGCGCCAGCAGCCAATCCGGACAGGGGCGGATGGGCTATGGCTACACCTTC
>-|TRBJ1-5|TRBV5-1|TRBD1
CASRPTGGNQPQHF
TGCGCCAGCAGACCGACAGGGGGCAATCAGCCCCAGCATTTT
>-|TRBJ1-1|TRBV5-4|TRBD1
CASSSDLQGTTEAFF
TGTGCCAGCAGCTCAGATTTACAGGGGACCACTGAAGCTTTCTTT
>-|TRBJ1-3|TRBV30|-
CAWSPRTRNTIYF
TGTGCCTGGAGTCCGAGGACAAGAAACACCATATATTTT
>-|TRBJ2-3|TRBV5-4|TRBD1
CASSLLDRGVTDTQYF
TGTGCCAGCAGCTTGCTCGACAGGGGTGTGACAGATACGCAGTATTTT
>-|TRBJ1-5|TRBV19|TRBD1
CASSPQGVSNQPQHF
TGTGCCAGTAGTCCCCAGGGGGTTAGCAATCAGCCCCAGCATTTT
>-|TRBJ1-1|TRBV5-1|-
CASSVGTSNSNTEAFF
TGCGCCAGCAGCGTAGGGACATCGAATTCGAACACTGAAGCTTTCTTT
>few|TRBJ1-6|TRBV5-1|-
CASSSRPQLNSPLHF
TGCGCCAGCAGCTCAAGGCCACAGCTCAATTCACCCCTCCACTTT
>-|TRBJ1-5|TRBV6-5|TRBD1
CASRPTGAPNQPQHF
TGTGCCAGCAGACCGACAGGGGCACCCAATCAGCCCCAGCATTTT
>-|TRBJ1-6|TRBV24-1|TRBD1
CATSDSRQGVFSPLHF
TGTGCCACCAGTGATTCCCGACAGGGAGTGTTTTCACCCCTCCACTTT
>-|TRBJ2-5|TRBV7-2|-
CASSRGVTETQYF
TGTGCCAGCAGCCGCGGGGTAACAGAGACCCAGTACTTC
>once|TRBJ2-2|TRBV4-1|TRBD1
CASSQVLQGAGGAGELFF
TGCGCCAGCAGCCAAGTATTACAGGGGGCTGGAGGCGCCGGGGAGCTGTTTTTT
>once|TRBJ1-1|TRBV18|TRBD1
CASSPRQGANTEAFF
TGTGCCAGCTCACCACGTCAGGGGGCGAACACTGAAGCTTTCTTT
>-|TRBJ2-2|TRBV7-9|TRBD2
CASSSLGLGFTGELFF
TGTGCCAGCAGCTCCCTCGGACTAGGGTTTACCGGGGAGCTGTTTTTT
>-|TRBJ1-1|TRBV27|-
CASSMRGQIQAEAFF
TGTGCCAGCAGTATGCGAGGGCAGATTCAGGCTGAAGCTTTCTTT
>-|TRBJ1-1|TRBV28|-
CASSLRGMNTEAFF
TGTGCCAGCAGTTTAAGGGGCATGAACACTGAAGCTTTCTTT
>-|TRBJ2-7|TRBV6-5|-
CASKGGAIGEQYF
TGTGCCAGCAAAGGCGGGGCGATTGGAGAGCAGTACTTC
>-|TRBJ1-2|TRBV28|-
CASSLAATLGYGYTF
TGTGCCAGCAGTTTGGCGGCCACTTTAGGCTATGGCTACACCTTC
>once|TRBJ2-5|TRBV5-1|TRBD1
CASSFRGQSQETQYF
TGCGCCAGCAGCTTCAGGGGGCAAAGTCAAGAGACCCAGTACTTC
>-|TRBJ1-2|TRBV6-5|-
CASSYTGYGYTF
TGTGCCAGCAGTTATACAGGGTATGGCTACACCTTC